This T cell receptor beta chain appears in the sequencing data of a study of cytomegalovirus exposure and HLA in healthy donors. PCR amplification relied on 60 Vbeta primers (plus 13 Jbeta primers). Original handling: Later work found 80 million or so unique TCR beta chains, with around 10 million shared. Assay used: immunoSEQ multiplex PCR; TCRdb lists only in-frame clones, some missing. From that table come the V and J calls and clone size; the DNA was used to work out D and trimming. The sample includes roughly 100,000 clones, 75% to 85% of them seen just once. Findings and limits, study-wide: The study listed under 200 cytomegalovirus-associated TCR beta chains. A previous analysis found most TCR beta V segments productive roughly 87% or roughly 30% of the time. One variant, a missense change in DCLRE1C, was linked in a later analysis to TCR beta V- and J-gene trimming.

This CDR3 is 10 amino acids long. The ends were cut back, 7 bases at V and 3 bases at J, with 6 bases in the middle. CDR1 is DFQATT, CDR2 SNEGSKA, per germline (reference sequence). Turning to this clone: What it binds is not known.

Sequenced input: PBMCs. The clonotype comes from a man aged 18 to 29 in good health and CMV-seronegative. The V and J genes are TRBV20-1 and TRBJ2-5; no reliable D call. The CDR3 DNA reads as TGCAGTGTCGACAAAGAGACCCAGTACTTC. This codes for CSVDKETQYF.